These 25 T cell receptor beta chains came from one sample sequenced in a study of blood T cell repertoires in COVID-19. Profiling relied on immunoSEQ multiplex PCR, and the TCRdb table lists in-frame clones only, not all of them. The sample yields about 140,000 clones, roughly 90% seen once. The sample consisted of peripheral blood. The receptors derive from a man between 60 and 75 years old with active or convalescent COVID-19.

The genes are TRBV28 and TRBJ2-4; tentative D call: TRBD1 (5 bases). Between the trimmed V and J ends, which lost 6 bases and 9 bases, there was a span of 15 bases. The CDR3 has 13 amino acids. CDR1 is MDHEN, CDR2 SYDVKM, per germline. The CDR3 DNA is TGTGCCAGCAGCCCGACAGACCTGGGCATTCAGTACTTC. Its translation is CASSPTDLGIQYF.

The rearrangement links TRBV12-1 to TRBJ1-3. TRBV12-1 is given as a pseudogene. This CDR3 has 16 amino acids. This chain's CDR3 is CASSWRDAISGNTIYF. CDR3 sequence (DNA): TGTGCCAGCAGCTGGCGGGACGCCATCTCTGGAAACACCATATATTTT.

J is TRBJ2-4 and V is TRBV7-9; 8 bases agree with TRBD1. Germline V gene data show CDR1 as SEHNR and CDR2 as FQNEAQ (reference sequence). This CDR3 has 14 amino acids. V dropped 5 bases and J dropped 8; count of bases not matched to a gene: 8. The CDR3: CASSGQGSGDIQYF. As DNA, the CDR3 is TGTGCCAGCAGCGGACAGGGTTCAGGGGACATTCAGTACTTC.

The gene calls are TRBV7-8 and TRBJ1-5; the match to TRBD1 covers 11 bases. Germline trimming cut 4 bases from V and 1 base from J; bases unmatched to any gene: 12. The length of the CDR3 is 19 residues. Germline loops: CDR1 SGHVS, CDR2 FQNEAQ. The CDR3 loop reads CASSSFRDRGTWSNQPQHF. DNA of the CDR3: TGTGCCAGCAGCTCCTTCCGGGACAGGGGGACCTGGAGCAATCAGCCCCAGCATTTT.

A single count supports this clone. V is TRBV3-1 (or the pseudogene TRBV3-2) and J is TRBJ1-2, with D perhaps TRBD1 (6 bases). Germline loops: CDR1 LGHDT, CDR2 YNNKEL (reference sequence). The CDR3 has 16 residues. V was trimmed by 0 bases and J by 8 bases, leaving 19 bases between them. The CDR3 bases are TGTGCCAGCAGCCAAGATAGGGGGATCTCTGGGGGAGGCTACACCTTC. Protein product: CASSQDRGISGGGYTF.

This rearrangement joins TRBV7-5 to TRBJ2-1; TRBD1, the table's D call, was not compared with the DNA. TRBV7-5 is tagged as a pseudogene. CDR3 size: 22 residues. This chain's CDR3 is CVRSLRRVWDSRGSRGYNEQFF. The CDR3, as DNA: TGTGTCAGAAGCTTGAGGCGGGTTTGGGACAGCCGGGGGTCTCGGGGGTACAATGAGCAGTTCTTC.

For this clone: Other DNA sequences of this sample code for an identical CDR3. The chain is built from TRBV3-1 (or the pseudogene TRBV3-2) and TRBJ2-3; 8 bases map to TRBD2. J gave up 6 bases and V 0 bases, and 8 bases lay outside the gene matches. CDR3 length equals 16 residues. CDR1 LGHDT and CDR2 YNNKEL come from the germline V gene (reference sequence). The chain's CDR3 is CASSQDLLAGTDTQYF. The CDR3 bases are TGTGCCAGCAGCCAAGATCTGCTAGCGGGTACGGATACGCAGTATTTT.

This chain links TRBV19 with TRBJ1-1; TRBD1 might be the D (6 bases). The CDR3 extends over 15 amino acids. CDR1 is LNHDA and CDR2 is SQIVND in the germline V gene (reference sequence). The V end lost 6 bases, the J end lost 0 bases, and 14 bases lay between the germline ends. The CDR3 loop reads CASRQGLVLNTEAFF. The CDR3 DNA is TGTGCCAGTAGGCAGGGGTTGGTGTTGAACACTGAAGCTTTCTTT.

The chain combines TRBV5-1 with TRBJ1-4; weak D call: TRBD1 (5 bases). Germline CDR1 is SGHRS and CDR2 is YFSETQ. Trimming removed 1 base at V and 0 bases at J, with 10 bases between. The length of the CDR3 is 16 residues. The chain's CDR3 is CASSLPGLSTNEKLFF. The DNA of the CDR3 is TGCGCCAGCAGCTTGCCAGGGTTATCAACTAATGAAAAACTGTTTTTT.

The gene calls are TRBV25-1 and TRBJ2-5; TRBD2 matches at 7 bases. This CDR3 is 15 amino acids long. J was trimmed by 5 bases and V by 5 bases; bases with no gene match: 11. The V gene's germline CDR1 is MGHDK and CDR2 SYGVNS. CDR3 sequence: CASSRAGQFGETQYF. CDR3 DNA sequence: TGTGCCAGCAGTAGAGCGGGGCAATTTGGGGAGACCCAGTACTTC.

The chain joins TRBV11-3 to TRBJ2-5, with 13 bases identical to TRBD2. V gave up 5 bases and J gave up 4 bases; unmatched junction bases: 10. The germline gives CDR1 SGHNT, CDR2 YENEEA. The length of the CDR3 is 17 residues. This CDR3 is CASSPERTSGGIETQYF. CDR3 bases: TGTGCCAGCAGCCCGGAACGGACTAGCGGGGGCATAGAGACCCAGTACTTC.

The gene calls are TRBV5-1 and TRBJ2-3, with D perhaps matching TRBD2 (6 bases). From germline, CDR1 is SGHRS and CDR2 YFSETQ. Trimming took off 4 bases at V and 2 bases at J, with 11 bases between the two ends. The CDR3 has 14 amino acids. The chain's CDR3 is CASSAGRDTDTQYF. Here the CDR3 DNA reads TGCGCCAGCAGCGCGGGACGCGACACAGATACGCAGTATTTT.

V usage is TRBV24-1 and J usage is TRBJ2-4; weak D call: TRBD1 (6 bases). Trimming cost V 2 bases and J 5 bases, with 12 bases left between them. Germline lookup yields CDR1 KGHDR and CDR2 SFDVKD. The CDR3 totals 15 residues. Here the CDR3 DNA reads TGTGCCACCAGTGATTCGAACAGGGTTCAAAACATTCAGTACTTC. Its protein product is CATSDSNRVQNIQYF.

The chain has TRBV27 and TRBJ1-2, with TRBD1 matching over 7 bases. V lost 5 bases, J lost 0 bases, and 3 bases stayed unmatched. There are 14 residues in the CDR3. Germline V lookup: CDR1 MNHEY, CDR2 SMNVEV (reference sequence). The chain's CDR3 is CASSRRGSNYGYTF. In DNA form, the CDR3 reads TGTGCCAGCAGTCGCAGGGGGTCTAACTATGGCTACACCTTC.

The V gene is TRBV2, the J gene TRBJ2-7, with TRBD2 identical over 11 bases. In germline, CDR1 is SNHLY, CDR2 FYNNEI. With 9 bases clipped from V and 9 bases from J, the junction kept 16 bases outside the gene matches. The CDR3 has 15 residues. For the CDR3, the DNA is TGTGCCAGTAACCCGGAAGGTAGCGGGAGGGTGGGGCAGTACTTC. It specifies CASNPEGSGRVGQYF.

The chain carries TRBV5-4 and TRBJ1-2; no reliable D call. The CDR3 loop spans 14 amino acids. Germline V gene lookup returns CDR1 SGHNT and CDR2 YYREEE (reference sequence). The ends were cut back, 0 bases at V and 6 bases at J, with 12 bases in the middle. The CDR3 DNA is TGTGCCAGCAGCTTGGTTTCCCGATCGGATGGCTACACCTTC. It encodes CASSLVSRSDGYTF.

The CDR3 DNA reads TGTGCCAGCAGCTTGGCTGTAGGGGGCCCATCCGACTATGGCTACACCTTC. Amino acids: CASSLAVGGPSDYGYTF. V gene TRBV5-6 combines with J gene TRBJ1-2, with 7 bases identical to TRBD1. With V trimmed by 0 bases and J by 3 bases, 11 bases remained unmatched. From germline, CDR1 is SGHDT and CDR2 YYEEEE. This CDR3 comprises 17 residues.

V and J are TRBV28 and TRBJ2-7; D might be TRBD2 (5 bases). V lost 5 bases, J lost 2 bases, and 10 bases lay in between. This CDR3 region has 13 residues. Germline V gene lookup returns CDR1 MDHEN and CDR2 SYDVKM. CDR3 nucleotides: TGTGCCAGCAGTCCCGACGGGACCTACGAGCAGTACTTC. Encoded protein: CASSPDGTYEQYF. The full variable domain, with the rest looked up from reference TRBV28 and TRBJ2-7, is DVKVTQSSRYLVKRTGEKVFLECVQDMDHENMFWYRQDPGLGLRLIYFSYDVKMKEKGDIPEGYSVSREKKERFSLILESASTNQTSMYLCASSPDGTYEQYFGPGTRLTVT.

In its sample, this clone was seen once. This chain uses TRBV18 with TRBJ1-4; 7 nucleotides align to TRBD1. CDR1 and CDR2 from the germline V gene are KGHSH and LQKENI. CDR3 length equals 14 residues. J gave up 4 bases and V 3 bases, and 2 bases lay outside the gene matches. CDR3 amino acids: CASSPGQLNEKLFF. The DNA for the CDR3 is TGTGCCAGCTCACCGGGACAGCTTAATGAAAAACTGTTTTTT.

This clone was detected once. J is TRBJ1-5 and V is TRBV20-1, with 7 bases matching TRBD1. This CDR3 region has 15 residues. J was trimmed by 6 bases and V by 3 bases; bases with no gene match: 11. CDR1 is DFQATT and CDR2 is SNEGSKA in the germline V gene (reference sequence). CDR3 coding DNA: TGCAGTGCTAGTGACATTAGACAGGGTACTCAGCCCCAGCATTTT. Encoded protein: CSASDIRQGTQPQHF.

J is TRBJ2-5 and V is TRBV28, with 12 bases aligning to TRBD1. Germline trimming cut 5 bases from V and 7 bases from J; bases unmatched to any gene: 14. The CDR3 length is 17 residues. Germline V lookup: CDR1 MDHEN, CDR2 SYDVKM. Here the CDR3 reads CASSLYGTGGWRGTQYF. The CDR3, as DNA: TGTGCCAGCAGTCTATACGGGACAGGGGGCTGGCGTGGGACCCAGTACTTC.

V gene TRBV30 combines with J gene TRBJ1-5; perhaps TRBD1 as D (5 bases). The V end lost 1 base, the J end lost 2 bases, and 12 bases lay between the germline ends. The germline V gene has CDR1 GTSNPN and CDR2 SVGIG (reference sequence). The CDR3 sequence is 15 residues long. The CDR3: CAWSGGGTRNQPQHF. Written as DNA, the CDR3 is TGTGCCTGGAGTGGGGGGGGGACTCGCAATCAGCCCCAGCATTTT.

This clone occurred once. V and J are TRBV27 and TRBJ2-7; no reliable D call. V was cut by 8 bases and J by 3 bases, with 5 bases left in between. The CDR3 consists of 10 residues. CDR1 is MNHEY, CDR2 SMNVEV, per germline (reference sequence). CDR3: CASEYYEQYF. CDR3 DNA: TGTGCCAGCGAGTACTACGAGCAGTACTTC.

V is TRBV28 and J is TRBJ2-7; unclear D gene. The CDR3 covers 15 residues. Germline V gene lookup returns CDR1 MDHEN and CDR2 SYDVKM. V was trimmed by 3 bases and J by 2 bases, leaving 14 bases between them. The CDR3 nucleotides read TGTGCCAGCAGTTTCCGAGGAATTAAAACCTACGAGCAGTACTTC. It encodes CASSFRGIKTYEQYF.

The CDR3 coding sequence is TGTGCCTGGAGTGTCTCGGGACTAGCGAATGAGCAGTTCTTC. Translated, it gives CAWSVSGLANEQFF. This sequence joins TRBV30 and TRBJ2-1; TRBD2 aligns across 10 bases. Germline V gene data show CDR1 as GTSNPN and CDR2 as SVGIG (reference sequence). V lost 0 bases and J lost 7; bases outside the gene matches: 3. This CDR3 has 14 amino acids. The full variable domain, in which reference TRBV30 and TRBJ2-1 provide the parts outside the CDR3, is SQTIHQWPATLVQPVGSPLSLECTVEGTSNPNLYWYRQAAGRGLQLLFYSVGIGQISSEVPQNLSASRPQDRQFILSSKKLLLSDSGFYLCAWSVSGLANEQFFGPGTRLTVL.